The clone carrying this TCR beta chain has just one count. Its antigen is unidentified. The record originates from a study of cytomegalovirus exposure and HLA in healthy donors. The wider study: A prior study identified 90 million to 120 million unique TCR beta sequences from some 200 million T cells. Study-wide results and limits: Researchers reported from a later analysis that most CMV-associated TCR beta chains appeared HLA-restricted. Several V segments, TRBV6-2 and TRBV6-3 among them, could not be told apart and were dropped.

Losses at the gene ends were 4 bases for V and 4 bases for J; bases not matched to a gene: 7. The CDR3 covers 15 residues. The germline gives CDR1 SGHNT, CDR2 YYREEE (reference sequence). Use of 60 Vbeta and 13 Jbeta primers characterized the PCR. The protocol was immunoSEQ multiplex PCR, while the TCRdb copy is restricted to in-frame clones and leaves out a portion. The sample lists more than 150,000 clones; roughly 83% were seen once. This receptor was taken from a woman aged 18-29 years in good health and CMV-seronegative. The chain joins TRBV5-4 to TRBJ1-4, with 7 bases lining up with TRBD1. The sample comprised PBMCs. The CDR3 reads CASSQGQSHNEKLFF. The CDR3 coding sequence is TGTGCCAGCAGCCAGGGACAGAGCCATAATGAAAAACTGTTTTTT.